Below, 9 T cell receptor beta chains from the same sample are listed, as sequenced in a study of blood T cell repertoires in COVID-19. Some clones are missing from TCRdb's copy, which holds only in-frame ones; the method was immunoSEQ multiplex PCR. The repertoire consists of a few hundred thousand clones, with roughly 84% occurring once and the leading ten covering roughly 2.8%. What was sequenced was peripheral blood. These receptors originate from a man between 45 and 60 years old who had recovered from COVID-19.

This clone was seen a handful of times. V gene TRBV7-6 combines with J gene TRBJ2-2; a possible D gene is TRBD1 (5 bases). This CDR3 region has 16 residues. V gave up 3 bases and J gave up 7 bases, with 18 bases separating them. In germline, CDR1 is SGHVS, CDR2 FNYEAQ. The CDR3 loop is CASSLDVVGVGGELFF. The CDR3 coding sequence is TGTGCCAGCAGCTTGGATGTGGTAGGGGTCGGCGGGGAGCTGTTTTTT.

The rearrangement links TRBV5-4 to TRBJ1-2; 7 nucleotides align to TRBD1. The junction had 12 bases not matched to a gene; V was cut back by 0 bases and J by 4 bases. Germline V lookup: CDR1 SGHNT, CDR2 YYREEE (reference sequence). CDR3 length equals 17 residues. The CDR3 sequence is CASSLGGTQGLSYGYTF. CDR3 DNA sequence: TGTGCCAGCAGCTTGGGGGGGACACAGGGGCTCAGCTATGGCTACACCTTC.

The chain links TRBV5-1 to TRBJ1-1, with D possibly being TRBD1 (5 bases). The germline V gene encodes CDR1 SGHRS and CDR2 YFSETQ. V dropped 2 bases and J dropped 5 bases, with 10 bases sitting between them. This CDR3 contains 13 residues. The CDR3, as DNA: TGCGCCAGCAGCTTTGCAGGGAGGACTGAAGCTTTCTTT. This codes for CASSFAGRTEAFF.

The V call is TRBV3-1 (or the pseudogene TRBV3-2), the J call TRBJ2-5; D may be TRBD1 (5 bases). Trimming cost V 2 bases and J 4 bases, with 20 bases left between them. From germline, CDR1 is LGHDT and CDR2 YNNKEL (reference sequence). This CDR3 contains 17 residues. The CDR3 loop reads CASSQIIRAGSGETQYF. The CDR3 DNA reads TGTGCCAGCAGCCAAATTATCAGGGCCGGGTCAGGAGAGACCCAGTACTTC.

This rearrangement joins TRBV9 to TRBJ2-7; 7 bases map to TRBD2. The CDR3 loop spans 18 amino acids. CDR1 is SGDLS and CDR2 is YYNGEE in the germline V gene. V trimming: 4 bases; J trimming: 1 base; junction bases outside the gene matches: 17. The CDR3, as DNA: TGTGCCAGCAGCCCGCCCTTGGGGGAGGGCCAAAGGTCCTACGAGCAGTACTTC. Amino acids: CASSPPLGEGQRSYEQYF.

The V and J genes are TRBV11-2 and TRBJ1-6; D is unclear. The ends were cut back, 3 bases at V and 10 bases at J, with 7 bases in the middle. This CDR3 spans 12 amino acids. Germline V gene sequence: CDR1 SGHAT, CDR2 FQNNGV. CDR3 residues: CASSFAESPLHF. CDR3 nucleotide sequence: TGTGCCAGCAGCTTCGCAGAATCACCCCTCCACTTT.

This CDR3 is CASSRDRGASPLHF. The CDR3 DNA reads as TGTGCCAGCAGTCGGGACAGGGGAGCCTCACCCCTCCACTTT. The V and J genes are TRBV28 and TRBJ1-6, with 10 bases that match TRBD1. The junction had 5 bases not matched to a gene; V was cut back by 5 bases and J by 10 bases. Germline V gives CDR1 MDHEN, CDR2 SYDVKM. This CDR3 is 14 amino acids long.

This chain links TRBV28 with TRBJ2-7; TRBD2 is a possible D gene (5 bases). The V end was cut by 0 bases, the J end by 6 bases, with 12 bases between. The CDR3 length is 14 residues. Germline V gene data show CDR1 as MDHEN and CDR2 as SYDVKM. The CDR3 spells CASSLWRAGFEQYF. The CDR3 bases are TGTGCCAGCAGTTTATGGAGGGCCGGTTTCGAGCAGTACTTC.

The V and J genes are TRBV9 and TRBJ1-5, with D possibly TRBD1 on 6 matching bases. V lost 3 bases to trimming and J lost 2 bases, with 12 bases between them. Germline lookup yields CDR1 SGDLS and CDR2 YYNGEE. The CDR3 length is 15 residues. The CDR3 nucleotides are TGTGCCAGCAGCGCACAGGGACGGGGCAATCAGCCCCAGCATTTT. It translates to CASSAQGRGNQPQHF.